Here is one T cell receptor (beta chain) with its context. The antigen is undetermined. V gave up 6 bases and J gave up 11 bases; unmatched junction bases: 21. The germline gives CDR1 SGHTA, CDR2 FQGTGA. This CDR3 is built from 16 residues. The data belong to a study of CD8+CD57+ T cells in acquired aplastic anemia. Study-wide context: Sorted CD4+ and CD8+ cells yielded 3.2 ug of DNA on average. Roughly 11 million reads were obtained on average for healthy donor CD4+ cells.

The study, taken as a whole, reports: Patients and controls shared over 25 CD8+ CDR3 sequences, highly expressed in patients.

CDR3 and TCR beta VDJ profiling relied on genomic DNA as the template. MiXCR was run by TCRdb on the reads, yielding one entry per CDR3 protein. Of hundreds of thousands of distinct CDR3 sequences listed, 65% to 75% were seen once; the top ten hold approximately 4%. The chain couples TRBV7-3 to TRBJ1-2; 7 bases fit TRBD1. The sequenced sample consisted of sorted CD4+, CD8+, or CD8+CD57+ T cells (not recorded which) from PBMCs. This clonotype originated in a human donor in good health, serving as a control. CDR3 protein: CASSAPPGDRDTDYTF. In DNA, the CDR3 is TGTGCCAGCAGTGCACCACCTGGCGACAGGGACACAGATTACACCTTC.